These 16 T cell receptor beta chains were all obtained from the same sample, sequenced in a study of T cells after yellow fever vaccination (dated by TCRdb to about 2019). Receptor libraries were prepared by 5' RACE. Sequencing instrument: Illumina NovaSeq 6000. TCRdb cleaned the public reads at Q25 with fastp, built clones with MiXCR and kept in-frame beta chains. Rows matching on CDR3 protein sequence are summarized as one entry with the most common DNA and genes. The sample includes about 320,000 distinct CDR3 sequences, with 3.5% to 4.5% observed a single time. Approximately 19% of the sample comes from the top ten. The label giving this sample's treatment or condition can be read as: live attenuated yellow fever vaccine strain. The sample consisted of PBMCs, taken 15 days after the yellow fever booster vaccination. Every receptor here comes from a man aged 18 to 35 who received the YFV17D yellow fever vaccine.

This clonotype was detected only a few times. CDR3 coding DNA: TGTGCCAGCAGTCCACCCCTGACAATAGGGGCCACTGAAGCTTTCTTT. It specifies CASSPPLTIGATEAFF. The chain combines TRBV6-6 with TRBJ1-1; TRBD1 might be the D (5 bases). CDR1 and CDR2 (germline): MNHNY, SVGAGI (reference sequence). This CDR3 has 16 residues. The V end lost 5 bases, the J end lost 4 bases, and 20 bases lay between the germline ends.

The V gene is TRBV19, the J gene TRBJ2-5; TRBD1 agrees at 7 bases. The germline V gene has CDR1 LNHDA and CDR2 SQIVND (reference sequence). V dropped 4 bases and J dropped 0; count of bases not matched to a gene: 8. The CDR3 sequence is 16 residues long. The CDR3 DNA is TGTGCCAGTAGTACCTGGGACAGCCCGTACCAAGAGACCCAGTACTTC. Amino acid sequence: CASSTWDSPYQETQYF.

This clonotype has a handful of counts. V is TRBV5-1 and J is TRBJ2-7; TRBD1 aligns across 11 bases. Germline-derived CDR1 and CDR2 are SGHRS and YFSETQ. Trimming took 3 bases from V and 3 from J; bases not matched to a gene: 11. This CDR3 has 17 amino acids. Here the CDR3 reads CASSWGQGVVSIYEQYF. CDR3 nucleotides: TGCGCCAGCAGCTGGGGACAGGGGGTGGTATCGATCTACGAGCAGTACTTC.

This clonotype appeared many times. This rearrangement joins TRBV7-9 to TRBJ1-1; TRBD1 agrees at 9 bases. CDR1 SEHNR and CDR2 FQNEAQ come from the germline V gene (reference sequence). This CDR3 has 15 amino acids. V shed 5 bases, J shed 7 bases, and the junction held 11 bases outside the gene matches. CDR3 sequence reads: CASSGRTGGLGEAFF. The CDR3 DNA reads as TGTGCCAGCAGCGGACGTACAGGGGGCTTAGGTGAAGCTTTCTTT.

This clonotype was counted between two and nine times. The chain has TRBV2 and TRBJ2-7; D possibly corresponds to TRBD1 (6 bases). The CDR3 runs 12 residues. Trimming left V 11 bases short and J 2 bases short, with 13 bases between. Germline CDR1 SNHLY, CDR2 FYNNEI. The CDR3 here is CASRQAAYEQYF. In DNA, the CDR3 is TGTGCCTCCCGACAGGCGGCCTACGAGCAGTACTTC.

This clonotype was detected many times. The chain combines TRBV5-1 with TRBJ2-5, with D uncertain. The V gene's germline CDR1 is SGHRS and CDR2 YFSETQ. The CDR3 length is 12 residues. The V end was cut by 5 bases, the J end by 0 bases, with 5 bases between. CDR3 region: CASRTNQETQYF. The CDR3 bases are TGCGCCAGCAGGACAAACCAAGAGACCCAGTACTTC.

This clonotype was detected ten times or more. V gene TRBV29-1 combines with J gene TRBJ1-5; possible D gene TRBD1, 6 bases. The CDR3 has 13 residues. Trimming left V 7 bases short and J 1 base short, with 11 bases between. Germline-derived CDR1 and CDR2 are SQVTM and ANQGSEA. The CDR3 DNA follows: TGCAGCGCGACCAGGGGAAGCAATCAGCCCCAGCATTTT. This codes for CSATRGSNQPQHF.

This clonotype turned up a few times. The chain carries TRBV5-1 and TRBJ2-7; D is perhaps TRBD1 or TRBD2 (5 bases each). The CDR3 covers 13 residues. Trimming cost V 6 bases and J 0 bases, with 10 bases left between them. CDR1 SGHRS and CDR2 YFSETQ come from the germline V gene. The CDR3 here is CASTAGSSYEQYF. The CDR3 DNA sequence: TGCGCCAGCACGGCAGGGAGCTCCTACGAGCAGTACTTC.

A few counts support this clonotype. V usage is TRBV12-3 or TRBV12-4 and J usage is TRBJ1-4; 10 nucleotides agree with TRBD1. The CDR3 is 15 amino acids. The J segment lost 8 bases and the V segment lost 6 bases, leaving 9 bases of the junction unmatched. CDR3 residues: CASRRDRGRGEKLFF. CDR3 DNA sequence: TGTGCCAGCAGACGCGACAGGGGGCGGGGAGAAAAACTGTTTTTT.

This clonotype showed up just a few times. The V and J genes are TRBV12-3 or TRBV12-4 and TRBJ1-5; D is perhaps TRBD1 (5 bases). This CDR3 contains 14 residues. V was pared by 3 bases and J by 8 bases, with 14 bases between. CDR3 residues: CASSLEGTPEPQHF. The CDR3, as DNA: TGTGCCAGCAGTTTGGAGGGGACCCCTGAGCCCCAGCATTTT.

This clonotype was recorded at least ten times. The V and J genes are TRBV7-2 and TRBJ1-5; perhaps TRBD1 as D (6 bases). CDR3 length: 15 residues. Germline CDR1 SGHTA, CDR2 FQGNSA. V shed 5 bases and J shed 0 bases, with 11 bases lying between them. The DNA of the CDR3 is TGTGCCAGCAGCGGCAGGGGATATAGCAATCAGCCCCAGCATTTT. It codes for CASSGRGYSNQPQHF. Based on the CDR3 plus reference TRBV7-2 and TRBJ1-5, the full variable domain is GAGVSQSPSNKVTEKGKDVELRCDPISGHTALYWYRQSLGQGLEFLIYFQGNSAPDKSGLPSDRFSAERTGGSVSTLTIQRTQQEDSAVYLCASSGRGYSNQPQHFGDGTRLSIL.

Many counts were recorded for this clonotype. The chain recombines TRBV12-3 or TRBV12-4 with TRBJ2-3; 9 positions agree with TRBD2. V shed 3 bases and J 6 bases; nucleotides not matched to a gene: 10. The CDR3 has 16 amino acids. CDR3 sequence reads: CASSFLRGGAADTQYF. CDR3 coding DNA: TGTGCCAGCAGTTTCCTCCGCGGGGGGGCAGCCGATACGCAGTATTTT.

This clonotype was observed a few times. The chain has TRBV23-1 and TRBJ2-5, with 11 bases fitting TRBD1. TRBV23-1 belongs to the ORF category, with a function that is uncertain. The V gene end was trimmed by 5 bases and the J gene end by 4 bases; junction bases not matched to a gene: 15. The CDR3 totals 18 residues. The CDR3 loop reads CASSIVDFGQGARETQYF. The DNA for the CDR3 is TGCGCCAGCAGTATCGTGGATTTTGGACAGGGGGCGCGAGAGACCCAGTACTTC.

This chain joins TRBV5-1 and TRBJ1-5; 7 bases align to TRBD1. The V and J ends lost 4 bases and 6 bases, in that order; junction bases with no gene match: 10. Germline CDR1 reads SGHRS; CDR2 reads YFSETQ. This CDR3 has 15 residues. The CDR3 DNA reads TGCGCCAGCAGCGAAGGGGACAGCGCCATTCAGCCCCAGCATTTT. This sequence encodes CASSEGDSAIQPQHF.

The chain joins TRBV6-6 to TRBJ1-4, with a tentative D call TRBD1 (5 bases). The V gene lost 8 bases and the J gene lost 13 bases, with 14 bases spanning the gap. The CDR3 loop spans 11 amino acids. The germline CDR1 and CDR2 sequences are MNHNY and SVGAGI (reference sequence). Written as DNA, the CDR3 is TGTGCCAGCCGAACAGGTTATACACTGTTTTTT. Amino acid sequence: CASRTGYTLFF.

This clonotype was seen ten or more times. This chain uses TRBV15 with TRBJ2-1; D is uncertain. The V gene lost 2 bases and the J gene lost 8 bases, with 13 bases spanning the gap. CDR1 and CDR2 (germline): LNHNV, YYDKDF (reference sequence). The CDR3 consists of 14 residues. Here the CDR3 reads CATSRSEDDHEQFF. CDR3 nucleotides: TGTGCCACCAGCAGATCCGAAGATGACCATGAGCAGTTCTTC. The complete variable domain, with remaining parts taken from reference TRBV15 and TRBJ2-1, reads DAMVIQNPRYQVTQFGKPVTLSCSQTLNHNVMYWYQQKSSQAPKLLFHYYDKDFNNEADTPDNFQSRRPNTSFCFLDIRSPGLGDTAMYLCATSRSEDDHEQFFGPGTRLTVL.